Below are 32 T cell receptor beta chains sequenced from a single sample in a study of blood T cell repertoires in COVID-19. Sequenced by immunoSEQ multiplex PCR; TCRdb stores in-frame clones only, minus some. The sample includes 35,000 to 45,000 clones, more than 70% of them seen just once. The specimen was peripheral blood. The receptors derive from a human donor in a cohort sampled during active COVID-19.

The sample holds a few counts of this clone. This chain connects TRBV3-1 (or the pseudogene TRBV3-2) to TRBJ1-6, with 8 bases lining up with TRBD1. The CDR3 extends over 16 amino acids. With V trimmed by 1 base and J by 7 bases, 6 bases remained unmatched. Germline loops: CDR1 LGHDT, CDR2 YNNKEL (reference sequence). CDR3 in DNA: TGTGCCAGCAGCCAAGTCGCCAGGGGGCGAAATTCACCCCTCCACTTT. Protein: CASSQVARGRNSPLHF.

The genes are TRBV10-3 and TRBJ1-2; 7 bases align to TRBD1. CDR1 and CDR2 (germline): ENHRY, SYGVKD. The CDR3 extends over 14 amino acids. The ends lost 0 bases at V and 5 bases at J; junction bases unmatched: 3. The CDR3 loop is CAISESGQQYGYTF. The CDR3 bases are TGTGCCATCAGTGAGTCGGGACAGCAGTATGGCTACACCTTC.

The chain is built from TRBV29-1 and TRBJ2-3; D is uncertain. V gave up 7 bases and J gave up 3 bases, with 17 bases separating them. Germline CDR1 reads SQVTM; CDR2 reads ANQGSEA. CDR3 size: 14 residues. CDR3 loop: CSGGSGKLTDTQYF. The DNA of the CDR3 is TGCAGCGGAGGATCCGGAAAGCTTACAGATACGCAGTATTTT.

The chain links TRBV18 to TRBJ1-6; D is uncertain. The CDR3 has 14 amino acids. Trimming stripped 4 bases from V and 9 bases from J, with 13 bases between. The germline V gene has CDR1 KGHSH and CDR2 LQKENI. CDR3 nucleotide sequence: TGTGCCAGCTCACTCAGCGATGGGAGTTCACCCCTCCACTTT. This encodes CASSLSDGSSPLHF.

This clone is medium-sized. J is TRBJ1-1 and V is TRBV10-3; the D gene is possibly TRBD1 (5 bases). V was pared by 4 bases and J by 8 bases, with 11 bases between. CDR1 is ENHRY, CDR2 SYGVKD, per germline. CDR3 size: 12 residues. CDR3 residues: CAISGEGSEAFF. CDR3 DNA sequence: TGTGCCATCAGTGGGGAGGGGTCCGAAGCTTTCTTT.

CDR3 sequence: CASSYTPGGQGEQYF. The CDR3 bases are TGTGCCAGCAGTTACACACCGGGGGGCCAGGGCGAGCAGTACTTC. The genes are TRBV6-2 or TRBV6-3 and TRBJ2-7; possibly TRBD2 for D (7 bases). Germline CDR1 MNHEY, CDR2 SVGEGT. The CDR3 totals 15 residues. Trimming stripped 2 bases from V and 6 bases from J, with 17 bases between.

The chain carries TRBV5-4 and TRBJ1-2; TRBD1 matches at 8 bases. Per germline, CDR1 SGHNT and CDR2 YYREEE (reference sequence). Trimming took 3 bases from V and 6 from J; bases not matched to a gene: 7. There are 14 residues in the CDR3. The CDR3 loop reads CASSSTGGRDGYTF. The CDR3 nucleotides are TGTGCCAGCAGCTCTACAGGGGGGCGGGATGGCTACACCTTC.

The chain carries TRBV10-3 and TRBJ2-2; 11 bases align to TRBD2. CDR1 ENHRY and CDR2 SYGVKD come from the germline V gene. The CDR3 consists of 17 residues. With 2 bases clipped from V and 0 bases from J, the junction kept 2 bases outside the gene matches. DNA of the CDR3: TGTGCCATCAGTGAGGCTAGCGGGGGGACGAACACCGGGGAGCTGTTTTTT. It yields the protein CAISEASGGTNTGELFF.

Comments on this clone: One junction end does not reproduce the germline sequence, and a read error may be involved. The genes are TRBV7-7 and TRBJ2-5; 8 bases match TRBD1. Per germline, CDR1 SSHAT and CDR2 FNYEAQ (reference sequence). CDR3 length: 14 amino acids. CDR3 in amino acids: CASSLGQGGEEQYF. Written as DNA, the CDR3 is TGTGCTAGCAGCCTAGGACAGGGTGGTGAAGAGCAGTACTTC. The full variable domain, rest sourced from reference TRBV7-7 and TRBJ2-5, is GAGVSQSPRYKVTKRGQDVTLRCDPISSHATLYWYQQALGQGPEFLTYFNYEAQPDKSGLPSDRFSAERPEGSISTLTIQRTEQRDSAMYRCASSLGQGGEEQYFGPGTRLLVL.

V is TRBV11-3 and J is TRBJ2-3; D possibly corresponds to TRBD2 (5 bases). Trimming removed 6 bases at V and 3 bases at J, with 19 bases between. The CDR3 is 16 amino acids. Germline V CDR1 and CDR2: SGHNT, YENEEA. The CDR3 DNA follows: TGTGCCAGCAGTTCAAGATCCCATCGGGGAACAGATACGCAGTATTTT. It specifies CASSSRSHRGTDTQYF.

The chain uses TRBV5-1 and TRBJ2-2; 15 bases fit TRBD2. From germline, CDR1 is SGHRS and CDR2 YFSETQ. With V trimmed by 3 bases and J by 2 bases, 2 bases remained unmatched. This CDR3 has 17 amino acids. The CDR3 sequence is CASSWGLAGGNTGELFF. CDR3 DNA: TGCGCCAGCAGCTGGGGACTAGCGGGGGGCAACACCGGGGAGCTGTTTTTT.

V is TRBV3-1 (or the pseudogene TRBV3-2) and J is TRBJ2-1; perhaps TRBD2 as D (5 bases). Per germline, CDR1 LGHDT and CDR2 YNNKEL (reference sequence). The CDR3 length is 15 residues. V lost 7 bases and J 1 base, leaving 14 bases between the germline ends. The CDR3, as DNA: TGTGCCAGCACTGGCGGTCGGGGATCCTACAATGAGCAGTTCTTC. Translated, it gives CASTGGRGSYNEQFF.

The rearrangement uses TRBV27 and TRBJ1-1; D gene ambiguous. CDR3 length: 12 amino acids. CDR1 and CDR2 from the germline V gene are MNHEY and SMNVEV (reference sequence). Trimming left V 7 bases short and J 6 bases short, with 12 bases between. The CDR3 loop reads CASIRGIAEAFF. Here the CDR3 DNA reads TGTGCCAGCATTCGGGGTATAGCTGAAGCTTTCTTT.

The chain recombines TRBV27 with TRBJ2-5; 8 nucleotides agree with TRBD1. Germline CDR1 is MNHEY and CDR2 is SMNVEV (reference sequence). J lost 4 bases, V lost 5 bases, and 6 bases had no gene match. The length of the CDR3 is 14 residues. CDR3 sequence reads: CASSVHQGAETQYF. CDR3 coding DNA: TGTGCCAGCAGTGTACATCAGGGGGCAGAGACCCAGTACTTC.

This chain joins TRBV13 and TRBJ2-5; 11 bases agree with TRBD2. The CDR3 is 17 amino acids. V dropped 4 bases and J dropped 3; count of bases not matched to a gene: 10. Germline V gene data show CDR1 as PRHDT and CDR2 as FYEKMQ (reference sequence). The CDR3 reads CASSSTLAGGPKETQYF. CDR3 DNA: TGTGCCAGCAGCTCGACCTTAGCGGGGGGGCCGAAAGAGACCCAGTACTTC.

The rearrangement joins TRBV5-1 to TRBJ2-5; D gene unclear. Germline V gene sequence: CDR1 SGHRS, CDR2 YFSETQ. This CDR3 comprises 11 residues. The germline V and J ends were trimmed by 3 bases and 5 bases, with 5 bases remaining between them. The CDR3 spells CASSSVETQYF. CDR3 nucleotides: TGCGCCAGCAGCTCTGTCGAGACCCAGTACTTC. Drawing the rest from reference TRBV5-1 and TRBJ2-5, the complete variable domain is KAGVTQTPRYLIKTRGQQVTLSCSPISGHRSVSWYQQTPGQGLQFLFEYFSETQRNKGNFPGRFSGRQFSNSRSEMNVSTLELGDSALYLCASSSVETQYFGPGTRLLVL.

CDR3 sequence: CASSLRGRLGNEQFF. Written as DNA, the CDR3 is TGTGCCAGCAGCTTGAGGGGGAGATTGGGCAATGAGCAGTTCTTC. The rearrangement uses TRBV7-2 and TRBJ2-1; tentatively, D is TRBD1 (6 bases). V gave up 3 bases and J gave up 6 bases, with 15 bases separating them. The length of the CDR3 is 15 residues. Germline V gene sequence: CDR1 SGHTA, CDR2 FQGNSA.

The V call is TRBV3-1 (or the pseudogene TRBV3-2), the J call TRBJ1-1, with a possible D match to TRBD1 (6 bases). V shed 1 base and J shed 3 bases, with 12 bases lying between them. The CDR3 extends over 15 amino acids. Germline-derived CDR1 and CDR2 are LGHDT and YNNKEL (reference sequence). The DNA of the CDR3 is TGTGCCAGCAGCCAAGCCCACAGGGTTGACACTGAAGCTTTCTTT. It specifies CASSQAHRVDTEAFF.

The chain combines TRBV7-6 with TRBJ1-3; a weak D match, TRBD1 (5 bases). The CDR3 has 16 amino acids. From germline, CDR1 is SGHVS and CDR2 FNYEAQ. The germline V and J ends were trimmed by 1 base and 0 bases, with 10 bases remaining between them. The CDR3 here is CASSLGATASGNTIYF. In DNA, the CDR3 is TGTGCCAGCAGCTTAGGCGCGACAGCCTCTGGAAACACCATATATTTT.

The V gene is TRBV9, the J gene TRBJ2-5; TRBD2 matches 16 bases. Germline CDR1 SGDLS, CDR2 YYNGEE. J gave up 2 bases and V 2 bases, and 3 bases lay outside the gene matches. This CDR3 spans 17 amino acids. CDR3: CASSVGTSGGDQETQYF. The DNA of the CDR3 is TGTGCCAGCAGCGTTGGGACTAGCGGGGGGGATCAAGAGACCCAGTACTTC.

This rearrangement joins TRBV27 to TRBJ2-7, with TRBD1 matching 8 bases. CDR1 and CDR2 (germline): MNHEY, SMNVEV (reference sequence). Trimming removed 6 bases from V and 2 bases from J; junction bases left unmatched: 6. The CDR3 sequence is 14 residues long. The CDR3 loop is CASRLGQGTYEQYF. For the CDR3, the DNA is TGTGCCAGCAGACTCGGACAGGGTACCTACGAGCAGTACTTC.

This chain joins TRBV18 and TRBJ2-1, with D hard to call. V was clipped by 1 base and J by 5 bases, with 12 bases between them. Germline V gene data show CDR1 as KGHSH and CDR2 as LQKENI. The CDR3 is 15 amino acids. CDR3 in amino acids: CASSPLGAQNNEQFF. CDR3 nucleotides: TGTGCCAGCTCACCACTAGGAGCGCAAAACAATGAGCAGTTCTTC.

The V and J genes are TRBV18 and TRBJ2-1; the match to TRBD1 covers 8 bases. The CDR3 runs to 15 residues. The V and J ends lost 4 bases and 4 bases, in that order; junction bases with no gene match: 6. Per germline, CDR1 KGHSH and CDR2 LQKENI. The CDR3 region is CASSLMTGAYNEQFF. Here the CDR3 DNA reads TGTGCCAGCTCACTTATGACAGGGGCATACAATGAGCAGTTCTTC.

The genes are TRBV7-2 and TRBJ1-5; D gene ambiguous. The germline CDR1 and CDR2 sequences are SGHTA and FQGNSA. There are 14 residues in the CDR3. Trimming took 5 bases from V and 6 from J, leaving 14 bases between them. CDR3 protein: CASSPGVGPQPQHF. In nucleotides, the CDR3 is TGTGCCAGCAGCCCCGGGGTAGGGCCTCAGCCCCAGCATTTT.

V usage is TRBV4-1 and J usage is TRBJ2-5; tentatively, D is TRBD2 (6 bases). The CDR3 consists of 16 residues. Germline V lookup: CDR1 MGHRA, CDR2 YSYEKL. V lost 2 bases and J lost 9, with 22 bases in between. The CDR3 region has the DNA TGCGCCAGCAGCCAACTCGCCTTCAGCGGGCCCGTAGCCCAGTACTTC. Translation: CASSQLAFSGPVAQYF.

The gene calls are TRBV24-1 and TRBJ2-5; 10 positions agree with TRBD1. This CDR3 contains 15 residues. CDR1 is KGHDR and CDR2 is SFDVKD in the germline V gene. V lost 7 bases, J lost 4 bases, and 8 bases stayed unmatched. CDR3 nucleotides: TGTGCCACCAGGACTCCGGGACAGGGGTTAGAGACCCAGTACTTC. This translates into CATRTPGQGLETQYF.

The chain employs TRBV9 and TRBJ2-3; 10 nucleotides align to TRBD2. The CDR3 runs 15 residues. V lost 1 base and J lost 4; bases outside the gene matches: 3. Germline-derived CDR1 and CDR2 are SGDLS and YYNGEE. The CDR3 region is CASSVSTSGADTQYF. CDR3 sequence (DNA): TGTGCCAGCAGCGTATCTACTAGCGGGGCAGATACGCAGTATTTT.

Comments on this clone: Other DNA sequences in this sample translate to the same CDR3. The genes are TRBV5-1 and TRBJ1-1, with 9 bases aligning to TRBD1. Trimming cost V 3 bases and J 5 bases; bases outside gene matches: 2. The CDR3 spans 13 residues. The germline V gene has CDR1 SGHRS and CDR2 YFSETQ. DNA of the CDR3: TGCGCCAGCAGCTCAGACAGGGGGACTGAAGCTTTCTTT. It specifies CASSSDRGTEAFF.

The V gene is TRBV5-1, the J gene TRBJ1-2; D is unclear. V gave up 3 bases and J gave up 8 bases, with 17 bases separating them. The CDR3 sequence is 14 residues long. Per germline, CDR1 SGHRS and CDR2 YFSETQ. The CDR3 DNA reads TGCGCCAGCAGCTCGCCCAGCCAGGTTTCCGGCTACACCTTC. Amino acids: CASSSPSQVSGYTF.

This clone is a singleton in its sample. This chain connects TRBV2 to TRBJ2-7; D is perhaps TRBD1 (6 bases). Germline loops: CDR1 SNHLY, CDR2 FYNNEI. The CDR3 covers 12 residues. V gave up 10 bases and J gave up 6 bases, with 16 bases separating them. CDR3: CANRETVLEQYF. CDR3 sequence (DNA): TGTGCCAACAGGGAGACGGTCCTCGAGCAGTACTTC.

The rearrangement joins TRBV11-2 to TRBJ2-3, with 7 bases fitting TRBD2. Germline assignment: CDR1 SGHAT and CDR2 FQNNGV. There are 16 residues in the CDR3. The V segment lost 5 bases and the J segment 1 base; nucleotides outside the gene matches: 9. The CDR3 loop is CASSPMGGVGTDTQYF. The CDR3 DNA reads as TGTGCCAGCAGCCCGATGGGGGGGGTCGGCACAGATACGCAGTATTTT.

The CDR3 region is CASSLQGNSPLHF. The CDR3 nucleotides are TGTGCCAGCAGCTTACAGGGTAATTCACCCCTCCACTTT. The chain combines TRBV7-9 with TRBJ1-6; a possible D gene is TRBD1 (5 bases). V was pared by 2 bases and J by 6 bases, with 5 bases between. CDR3 length: 13 amino acids. The germline V gene has CDR1 SEHNR and CDR2 FQNEAQ (reference sequence).